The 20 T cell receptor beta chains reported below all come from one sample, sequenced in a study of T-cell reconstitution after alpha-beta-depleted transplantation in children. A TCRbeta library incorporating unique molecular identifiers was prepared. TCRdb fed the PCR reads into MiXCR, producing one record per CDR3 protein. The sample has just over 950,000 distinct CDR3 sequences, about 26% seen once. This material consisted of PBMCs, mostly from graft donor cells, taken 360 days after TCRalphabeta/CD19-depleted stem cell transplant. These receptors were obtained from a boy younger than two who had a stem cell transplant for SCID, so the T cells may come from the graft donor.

The CDR3, as DNA: TGTGCCAGCTCCGTGGGACAGGGTCAACTGGAGACCCAGTACTTC. Amino acid sequence: CASSVGQGQLETQYF. The chain combines TRBV18 with TRBJ2-5, with TRBD1 matching 9 bases. Germline CDR1 KGHSH, CDR2 LQKENI. V lost 6 bases and J lost 5; bases outside the gene matches: 10. The CDR3 length is 15 residues. The complete variable domain, with remaining parts taken from reference TRBV18 and TRBJ2-5, reads NAGVMQNPRHLVRRRGQEARLRCSPMKGHSHVYWYRQLPEEGLKFMVYLQKENIIDESGMPKERFSAEFPKEGPSILRIQQVVRGDSAAYFCASSVGQGQLETQYFGPGTRLLVL.

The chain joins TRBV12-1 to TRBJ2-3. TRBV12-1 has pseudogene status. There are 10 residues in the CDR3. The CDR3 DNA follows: TGTGCCAACGAACCAGATACGCAGTATTTT. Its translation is CANEPDTQYF.

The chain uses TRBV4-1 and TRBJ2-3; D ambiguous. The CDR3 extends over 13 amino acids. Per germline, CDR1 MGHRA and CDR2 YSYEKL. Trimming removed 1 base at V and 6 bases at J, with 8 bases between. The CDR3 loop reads CASSQGVRDTQYF. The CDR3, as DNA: TGCGCCAGCAGCCAAGGGGTTAGGGATACGCAGTATTTT.

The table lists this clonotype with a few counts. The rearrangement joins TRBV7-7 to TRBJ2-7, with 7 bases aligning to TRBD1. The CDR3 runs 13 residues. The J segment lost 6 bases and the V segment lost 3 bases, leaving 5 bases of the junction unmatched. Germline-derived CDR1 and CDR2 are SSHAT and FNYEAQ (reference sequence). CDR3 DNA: TGTGCCAGCAGCTTCGAGCCAGGGGGCGAGCAGTACTTC. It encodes CASSFEPGGEQYF.

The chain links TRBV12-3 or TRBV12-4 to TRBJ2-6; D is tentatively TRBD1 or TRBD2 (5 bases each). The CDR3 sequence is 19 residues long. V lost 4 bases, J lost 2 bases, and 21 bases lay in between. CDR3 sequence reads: CASSSTTFLGVPGANVLTF. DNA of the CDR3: TGTGCCAGCAGTTCGACGACCTTCCTGGGGGTCCCTGGGGCCAACGTCCTGACTTTC.

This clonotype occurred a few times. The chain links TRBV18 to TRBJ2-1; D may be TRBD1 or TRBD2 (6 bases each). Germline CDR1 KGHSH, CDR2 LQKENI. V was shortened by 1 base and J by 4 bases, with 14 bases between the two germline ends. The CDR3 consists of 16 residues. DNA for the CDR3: TGTGCCAGCTCACCACAGGAGGGGGTACAATACAATGAGCAGTTCTTC. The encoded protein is CASSPQEGVQYNEQFF.

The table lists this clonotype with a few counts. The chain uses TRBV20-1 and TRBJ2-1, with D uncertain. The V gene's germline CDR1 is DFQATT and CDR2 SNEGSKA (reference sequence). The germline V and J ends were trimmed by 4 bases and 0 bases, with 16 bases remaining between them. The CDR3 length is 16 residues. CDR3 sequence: CSATPGGMSSYNEQFF. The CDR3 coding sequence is TGCAGTGCTACGCCCGGCGGAATGAGCTCCTACAATGAGCAGTTCTTC.

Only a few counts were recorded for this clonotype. The DNA for the CDR3 is TGTGCCAGCAGTCTCACTCCGGCTGGGGGGCCGATTGATGAAAAACTGTTTTTT. Protein: CASSLTPAGGPIDEKLFF. J is TRBJ1-4 and V is TRBV6-5; perhaps TRBD1 as D (6 bases). CDR1 is MNHEY and CDR2 is SVGAGI in the germline V gene. The CDR3 runs 18 residues. Deletions cut 5 bases from V and 6 bases from J, with 25 bases between.

This CDR3 reads CATSRERYGVQETQYF. CDR3 in DNA: TGTGCCACCAGCAGAGAGAGGTACGGGGTCCAAGAGACCCAGTACTTC. The V call is TRBV15, the J call TRBJ2-5; perhaps TRBD2 as D (5 bases). Trimming took off 0 bases at V and 1 base at J, with 12 bases between the two ends. This CDR3 has 16 amino acids. Per germline, CDR1 LNHNV and CDR2 YYDKDF (reference sequence).

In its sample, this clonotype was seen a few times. The CDR3 protein is CSASLGKVNEQFF. CDR3 coding DNA: TGCAGTGCTAGCTTGGGCAAAGTCAATGAGCAGTTCTTC. The chain uses TRBV20-1 and TRBJ2-1; D unresolved. CDR1 is DFQATT and CDR2 is SNEGSKA in the germline V gene (reference sequence). The germline V and J ends were trimmed by 3 bases and 6 bases, with 12 bases remaining between them. The CDR3 totals 13 residues.

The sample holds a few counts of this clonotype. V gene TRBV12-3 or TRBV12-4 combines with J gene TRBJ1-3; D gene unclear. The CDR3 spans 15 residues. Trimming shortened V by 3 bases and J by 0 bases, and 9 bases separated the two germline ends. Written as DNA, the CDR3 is TGTGCCAGCAGTTTCCCCACTACCTCTGGAAACACCATATATTTT. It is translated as CASSFPTTSGNTIYF.

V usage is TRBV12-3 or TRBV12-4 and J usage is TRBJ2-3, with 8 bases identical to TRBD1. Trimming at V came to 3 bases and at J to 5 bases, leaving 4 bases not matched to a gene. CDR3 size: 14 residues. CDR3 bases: TGTGCCAGCAGTTTCACAGGGGGAGGAGATACGCAGTATTTT. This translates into CASSFTGGGDTQYF.

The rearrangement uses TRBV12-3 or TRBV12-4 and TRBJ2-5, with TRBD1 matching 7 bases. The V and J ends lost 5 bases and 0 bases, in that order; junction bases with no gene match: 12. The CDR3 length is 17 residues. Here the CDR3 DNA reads TGTGCCAGCAGTCCAAACAGGGGTATCGGGAACCAAGAGACCCAGTACTTC. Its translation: CASSPNRGIGNQETQYF.

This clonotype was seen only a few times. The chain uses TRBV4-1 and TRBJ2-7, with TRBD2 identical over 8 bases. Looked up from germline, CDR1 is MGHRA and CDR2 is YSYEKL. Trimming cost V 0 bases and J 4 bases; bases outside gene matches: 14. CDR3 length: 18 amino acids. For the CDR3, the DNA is TGCGCCAGCAGCCAAGACCCTTACGGGACTAGTGGAGGGTACGAGCAGTACTTC. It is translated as CASSQDPYGTSGGYEQYF.

The CDR3, as DNA: TGTGCCAGTAGTACACCCCTGGCAGGGGGTAATGAAAAACTGTTTTTT. Amino acid sequence: CASSTPLAGGNEKLFF. This chain joins TRBV19 and TRBJ1-4, with 7 bases lining up with TRBD1. CDR3 size: 16 residues. Losses at the gene ends were 4 bases for V and 4 bases for J; bases not matched to a gene: 9. In germline, CDR1 is LNHDA, CDR2 SQIVND (reference sequence).

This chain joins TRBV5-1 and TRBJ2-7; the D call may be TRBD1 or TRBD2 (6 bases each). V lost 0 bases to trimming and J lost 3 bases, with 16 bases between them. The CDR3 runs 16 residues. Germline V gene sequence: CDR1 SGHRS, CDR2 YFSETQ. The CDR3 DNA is TGCGCCAGCAGCTTGGTGGCGTGGCGGGACAACTACGAGCAGTACTTC. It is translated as CASSLVAWRDNYEQYF.

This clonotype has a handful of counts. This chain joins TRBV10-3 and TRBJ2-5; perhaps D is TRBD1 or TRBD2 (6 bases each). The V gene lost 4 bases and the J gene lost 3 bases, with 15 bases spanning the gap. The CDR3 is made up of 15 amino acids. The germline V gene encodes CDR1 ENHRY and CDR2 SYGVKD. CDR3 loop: CAISGRGTTEETQYF. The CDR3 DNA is TGTGCCATCAGTGGACGGGGGACAACCGAAGAGACCCAGTACTTC.

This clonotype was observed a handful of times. The CDR3 nucleotides read TGTGCCAGCAGCTTAGTAGGGGGAGGGGGCGGTGGAAACACCATATATTTT. Amino acids: CASSLVGGGGGGNTIYF. The V gene is TRBV7-8, the J gene TRBJ1-3, with 7 bases that match TRBD1. With V trimmed by 1 base and J by 3 bases, 9 bases remained unmatched. There are 17 residues in the CDR3. Germline lookup yields CDR1 SGHVS and CDR2 FQNEAQ.

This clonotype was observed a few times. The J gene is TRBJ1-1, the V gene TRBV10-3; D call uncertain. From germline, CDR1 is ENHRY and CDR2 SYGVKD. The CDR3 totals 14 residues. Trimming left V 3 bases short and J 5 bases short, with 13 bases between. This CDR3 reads CAISDWRMGTEAFF. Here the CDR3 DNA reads TGTGCCATCAGTGACTGGAGGATGGGGACTGAAGCTTTCTTT.

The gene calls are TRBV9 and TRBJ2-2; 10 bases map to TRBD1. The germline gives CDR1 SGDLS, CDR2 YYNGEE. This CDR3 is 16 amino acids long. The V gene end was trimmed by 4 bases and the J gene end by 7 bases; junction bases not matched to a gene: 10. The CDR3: CASSQYGTGVDGELFF. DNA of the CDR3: TGTGCCAGCAGCCAATATGGGACAGGGGTGGACGGGGAGCTGTTTTTT.